This T cell receptor (beta chain) originates from a study of blood T cell repertoires in COVID-19. Study in general: The study drew acute and convalescent COVID-19 samples from the United States, Italy and Spain.

This CDR3 comprises 14 residues. Germline V gene data show CDR1 as MNHEY and CDR2 as SVGAGI. With 2 bases removed from V and 5 bases from J, the gap between germline ends came to 9 bases. The protocol was immunoSEQ multiplex PCR, while the TCRdb copy is restricted to in-frame clones and leaves out a portion. This repertoire shows tens of thousands of clones, nearly 90% found once; its top ten account for over 4%. Sequences were obtained from peripheral blood. The gene calls are TRBV6-5 and TRBJ1-4, with unresolved D. This TCR derives from a man between 60 and 75 years old with active COVID-19. DNA of the CDR3: TGTGCCAGCAGTTACGATCGGGGAAATGAAAAACTGTTTTTT. Amino acids: CASSYDRGNEKLFF.